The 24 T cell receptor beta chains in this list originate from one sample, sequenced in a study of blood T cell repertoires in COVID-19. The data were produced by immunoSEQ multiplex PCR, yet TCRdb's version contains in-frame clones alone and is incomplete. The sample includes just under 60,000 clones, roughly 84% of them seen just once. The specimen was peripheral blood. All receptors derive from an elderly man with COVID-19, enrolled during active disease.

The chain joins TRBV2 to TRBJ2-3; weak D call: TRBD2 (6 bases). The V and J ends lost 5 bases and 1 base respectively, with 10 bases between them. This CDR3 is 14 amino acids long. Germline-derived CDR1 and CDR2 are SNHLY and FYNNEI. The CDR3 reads CASSTAGRTDTQYF. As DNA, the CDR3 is TGTGCCAGCAGTACTGCGGGGCGCACAGATACGCAGTATTTT.

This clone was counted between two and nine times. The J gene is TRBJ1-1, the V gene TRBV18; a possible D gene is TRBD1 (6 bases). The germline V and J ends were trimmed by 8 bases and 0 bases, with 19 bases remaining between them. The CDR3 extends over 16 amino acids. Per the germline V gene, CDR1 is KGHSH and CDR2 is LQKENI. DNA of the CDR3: TGTGCCAGCGCGGCGACAGGCGACCCTATGAACACTGAAGCTTTCTTT. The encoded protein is CASAATGDPMNTEAFF. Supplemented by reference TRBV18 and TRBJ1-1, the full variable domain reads NAGVMQNPRHLVRRRGQEARLRCSPMKGHSHVYWYRQLPEEGLKFMVYLQKENIIDESGMPKERFSAEFPKEGPSILRIQQVVRGDSAAYFCASAATGDPMNTEAFFGQGTRLTVV.

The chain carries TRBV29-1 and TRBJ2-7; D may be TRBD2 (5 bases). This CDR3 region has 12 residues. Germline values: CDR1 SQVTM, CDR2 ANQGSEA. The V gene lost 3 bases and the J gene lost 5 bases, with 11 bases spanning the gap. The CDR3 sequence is CSVEQREHEQYV. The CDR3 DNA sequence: TGCAGCGTTGAGCAGAGGGAACACGAGCAGTACGTC.

CDR3 sequence (DNA): TGTGCCAGCAGCTCACAAGTCTCTGGAAACACCATATATTTT. The encoded protein is CASSSQVSGNTIYF. The chain has TRBV7-9 and TRBJ1-3; D not certain. The V end was cut by 4 bases, the J end by 0 bases, with 7 bases between. Germline values: CDR1 SEHNR, CDR2 FQNEAQ (reference sequence). There are 14 residues in the CDR3.

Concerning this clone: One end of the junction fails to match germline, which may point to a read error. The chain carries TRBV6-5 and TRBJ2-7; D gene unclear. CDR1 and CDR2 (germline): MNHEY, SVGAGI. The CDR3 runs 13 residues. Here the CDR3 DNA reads TGTGCCAGCAGGATGGGCAGTGCCTACGGGCAGTACTTC. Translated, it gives CASRMGSAYGQYF.

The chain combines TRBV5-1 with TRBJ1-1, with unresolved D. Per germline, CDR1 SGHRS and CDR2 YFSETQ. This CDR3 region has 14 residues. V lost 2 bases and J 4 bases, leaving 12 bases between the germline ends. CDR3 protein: CASSLSERGTEAFF. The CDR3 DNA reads TGCGCCAGCAGCTTATCCGAACGGGGCACTGAAGCTTTCTTT.

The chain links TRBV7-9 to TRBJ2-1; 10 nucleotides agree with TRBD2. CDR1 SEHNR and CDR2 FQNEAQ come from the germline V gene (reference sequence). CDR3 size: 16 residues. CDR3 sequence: CASGRASGRIRNEQFF. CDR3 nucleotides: TGTGCTAGTGGTCGGGCTAGCGGGAGAATAAGGAATGAGCAGTTCTTC. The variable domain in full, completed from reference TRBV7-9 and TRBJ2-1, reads DTGVSQNPRHKITKRGQNVTFRCDPISEHNRLYWYRQTLGQGPEFLTYFQNEAQLEKSRLLSDRFSAERPKGSFSTLEIQRTEQGDSAMYLCASGRASGRIRNEQFFGPGTRLTVL.

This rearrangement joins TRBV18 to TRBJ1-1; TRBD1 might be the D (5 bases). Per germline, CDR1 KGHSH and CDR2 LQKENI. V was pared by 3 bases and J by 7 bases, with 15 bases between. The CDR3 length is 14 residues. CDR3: CASSPKRGSVEAFF. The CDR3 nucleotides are TGTGCCAGCTCACCGAAACGGGGGTCAGTTGAAGCTTTCTTT.

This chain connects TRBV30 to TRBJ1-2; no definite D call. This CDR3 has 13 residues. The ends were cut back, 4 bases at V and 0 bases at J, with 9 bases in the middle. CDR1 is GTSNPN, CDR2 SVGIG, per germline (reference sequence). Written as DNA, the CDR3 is TGTGCCTGGACTCTCCTAACTAACTATGGCTACACCTTC. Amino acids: CAWTLLTNYGYTF.

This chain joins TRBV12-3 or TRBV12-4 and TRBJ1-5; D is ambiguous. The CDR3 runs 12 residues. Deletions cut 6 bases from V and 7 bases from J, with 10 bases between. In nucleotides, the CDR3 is TGTGCCAGCAGCCCCTCTGTCCAGCCCCAGCATTTT. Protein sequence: CASSPSVQPQHF.

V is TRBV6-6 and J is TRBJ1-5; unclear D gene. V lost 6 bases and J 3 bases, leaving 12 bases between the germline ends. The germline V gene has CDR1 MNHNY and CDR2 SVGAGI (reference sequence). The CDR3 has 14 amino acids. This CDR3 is CASRAGLINQPQHF. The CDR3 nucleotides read TGTGCCAGCAGGGCTGGACTGATCAATCAGCCCCAGCATTTT.

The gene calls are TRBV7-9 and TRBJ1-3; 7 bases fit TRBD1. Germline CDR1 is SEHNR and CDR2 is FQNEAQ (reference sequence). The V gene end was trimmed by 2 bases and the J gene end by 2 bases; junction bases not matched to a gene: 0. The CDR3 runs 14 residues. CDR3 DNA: TGTGCCAGCAGCTTACAGGGGGCTGGAAACACCATATATTTT. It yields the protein CASSLQGAGNTIYF.

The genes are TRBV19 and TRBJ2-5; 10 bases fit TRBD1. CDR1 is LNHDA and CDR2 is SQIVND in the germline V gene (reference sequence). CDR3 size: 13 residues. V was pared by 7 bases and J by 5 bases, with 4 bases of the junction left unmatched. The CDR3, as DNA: TGTGCCAGTATTGGGACAGGGGCGGAGACCCAGTACTTC. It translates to CASIGTGAETQYF.

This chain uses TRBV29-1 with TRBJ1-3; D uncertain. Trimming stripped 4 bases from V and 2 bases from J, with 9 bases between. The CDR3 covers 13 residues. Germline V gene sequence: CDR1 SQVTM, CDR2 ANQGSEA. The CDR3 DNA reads TGCAGCGTTGGCTCGGGTGCTGGAAACACCATATATTTT. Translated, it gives CSVGSGAGNTIYF.

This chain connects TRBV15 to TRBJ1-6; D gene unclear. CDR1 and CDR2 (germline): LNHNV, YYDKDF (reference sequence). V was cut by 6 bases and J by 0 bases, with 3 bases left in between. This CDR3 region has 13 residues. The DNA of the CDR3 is TGTGCCACCAGGAGCTCCTATAATTCACCCCTCCACTTT. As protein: CATRSSYNSPLHF.

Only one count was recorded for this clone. In nucleotides, the CDR3 is TGTGCCAGCAGCGCGGGAGGGGGAGGTCAGCCCCAGCATTTT. It specifies CASSAGGGGQPQHF. The V and J genes are TRBV7-7 and TRBJ1-5, with D possibly being TRBD1 (6 bases). Germline CDR1 is SSHAT and CDR2 is FNYEAQ (reference sequence). Trimming cost V 5 bases and J 6 bases, with 14 bases left between them. The CDR3 is 14 amino acids.

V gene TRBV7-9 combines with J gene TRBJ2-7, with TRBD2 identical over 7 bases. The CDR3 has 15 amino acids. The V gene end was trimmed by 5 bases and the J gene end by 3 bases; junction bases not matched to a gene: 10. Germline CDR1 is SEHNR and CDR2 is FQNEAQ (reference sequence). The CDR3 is CASSPWRGSYYEQYF. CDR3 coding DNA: TGTGCCAGCAGCCCTTGGCGGGGGAGTTACTACGAGCAGTACTTC. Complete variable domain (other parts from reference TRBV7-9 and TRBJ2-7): DTGVSQNPRHKITKRGQNVTFRCDPISEHNRLYWYRQTLGQGPEFLTYFQNEAQLEKSRLLSDRFSAERPKGSFSTLEIQRTEQGDSAMYLCASSPWRGSYYEQYFGPGTRLTVT.

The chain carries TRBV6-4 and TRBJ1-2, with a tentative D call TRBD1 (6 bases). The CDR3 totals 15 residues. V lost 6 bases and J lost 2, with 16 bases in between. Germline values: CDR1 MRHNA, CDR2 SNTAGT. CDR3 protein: CASSAEGGGNYGYTF. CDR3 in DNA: TGTGCCAGCAGCGCTGAGGGAGGGGGGAACTATGGCTACACCTTC.

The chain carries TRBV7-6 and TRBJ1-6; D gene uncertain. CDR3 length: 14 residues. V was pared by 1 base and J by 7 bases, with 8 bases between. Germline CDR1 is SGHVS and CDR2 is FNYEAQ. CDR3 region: CASSLDWQNSPLHF. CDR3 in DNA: TGTGCCAGCAGCTTAGATTGGCAGAATTCACCCCTCCACTTT.

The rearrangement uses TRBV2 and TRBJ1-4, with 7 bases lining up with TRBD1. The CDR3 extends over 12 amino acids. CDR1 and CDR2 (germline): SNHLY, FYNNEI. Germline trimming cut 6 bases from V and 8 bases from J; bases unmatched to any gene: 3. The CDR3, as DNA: TGTGCCAGCAGGAACAGGGGAGAAAAACTGTTTTTT. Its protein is CASRNRGEKLFF.

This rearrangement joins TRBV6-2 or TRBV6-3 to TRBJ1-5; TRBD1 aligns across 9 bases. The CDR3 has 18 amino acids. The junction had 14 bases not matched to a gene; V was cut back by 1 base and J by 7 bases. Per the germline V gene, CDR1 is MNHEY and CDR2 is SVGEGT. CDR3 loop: CASSYFTGTGILQQPQHF. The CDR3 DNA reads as TGTGCCAGCAGTTACTTCACCGGGACAGGGATTTTACAGCAGCCCCAGCATTTT.

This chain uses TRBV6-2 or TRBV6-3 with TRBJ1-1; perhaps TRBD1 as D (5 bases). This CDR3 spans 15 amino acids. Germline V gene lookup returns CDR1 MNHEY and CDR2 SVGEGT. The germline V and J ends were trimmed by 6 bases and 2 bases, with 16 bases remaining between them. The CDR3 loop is CASSSFGGGNTEAFF. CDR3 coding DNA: TGTGCCAGCAGCTCTTTTGGGGGGGGTAACACTGAAGCTTTCTTT.

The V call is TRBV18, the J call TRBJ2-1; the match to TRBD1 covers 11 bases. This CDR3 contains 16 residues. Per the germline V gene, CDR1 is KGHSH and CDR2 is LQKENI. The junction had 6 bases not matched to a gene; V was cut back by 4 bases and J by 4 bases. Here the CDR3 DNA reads TGTGCCAGCTCACGCTTCCGGGACAGGGGGTACAATGAGCAGTTCTTC. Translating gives CASSRFRDRGYNEQFF. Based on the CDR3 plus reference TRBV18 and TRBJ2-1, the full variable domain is NAGVMQNPRHLVRRRGQEARLRCSPMKGHSHVYWYRQLPEEGLKFMVYLQKENIIDESGMPKERFSAEFPKEGPSILRIQQVVRGDSAAYFCASSRFRDRGYNEQFFGPGTRLTVL.

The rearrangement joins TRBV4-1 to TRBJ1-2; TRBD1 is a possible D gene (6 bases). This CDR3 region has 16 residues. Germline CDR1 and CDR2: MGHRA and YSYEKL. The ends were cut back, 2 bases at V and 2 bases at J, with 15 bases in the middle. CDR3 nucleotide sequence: TGCGCCAGCAGCCAATTTGAAAGGGGGAAGAACTATGGCTACACCTTC. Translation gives CASSQFERGKNYGYTF.